The clone carrying this T cell receptor (beta chain) has a handful of counts. No antigen is known for it. Germline V CDR1 and CDR2: SGHNT, YYREEE (reference sequence). J gave up 4 bases and V 4 bases, and 4 bases lay outside the gene matches. This CDR3 has 13 amino acids. The data are from a study of response to subunit inactivated influenza vaccine. MiXCR was run by TCRdb on the RT-PCR reads, yielding one entry per CDR3 protein. The table has around 490,000 distinct CDR3 sequences, 7.6% seen once. Study-level points and caveats: It was suggested by the authors that few new T cells are recruited by each seasonal influenza vaccination.

The sequenced sample was PBMCs from blood, obtained about 23 months after vaccination. The chain links TRBV5-4 to TRBJ1-2, with 7 bases matching TRBD1. This receptor was identified in a man aged 50 to 69 who received an inactivated influenza vaccine. DNA of the CDR3: TGTGCCAGCAGCGACAGGGTCGGCTATGGCTACACCTTC. Translating it yields CASSDRVGYGYTF.